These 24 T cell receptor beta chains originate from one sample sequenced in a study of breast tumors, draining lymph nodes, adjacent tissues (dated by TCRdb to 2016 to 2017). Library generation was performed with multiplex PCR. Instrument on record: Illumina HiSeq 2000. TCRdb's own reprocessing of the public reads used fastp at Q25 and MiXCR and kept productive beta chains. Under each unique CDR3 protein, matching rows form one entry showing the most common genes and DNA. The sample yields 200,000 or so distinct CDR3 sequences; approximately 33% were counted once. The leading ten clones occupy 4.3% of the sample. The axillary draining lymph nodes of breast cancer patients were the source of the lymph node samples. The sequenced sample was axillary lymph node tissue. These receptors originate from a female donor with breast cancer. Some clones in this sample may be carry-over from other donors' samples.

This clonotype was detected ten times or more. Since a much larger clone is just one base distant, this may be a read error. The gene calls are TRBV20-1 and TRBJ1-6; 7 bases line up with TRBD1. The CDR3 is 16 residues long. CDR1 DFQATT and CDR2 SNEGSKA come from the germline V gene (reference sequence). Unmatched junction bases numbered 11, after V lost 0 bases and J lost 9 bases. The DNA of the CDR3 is TGCAGTGCTAGAGATCTAAGTAAGGGGGCAATTTCACCCCTCCACTTT. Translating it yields CSARDLSKGAISPLHF.

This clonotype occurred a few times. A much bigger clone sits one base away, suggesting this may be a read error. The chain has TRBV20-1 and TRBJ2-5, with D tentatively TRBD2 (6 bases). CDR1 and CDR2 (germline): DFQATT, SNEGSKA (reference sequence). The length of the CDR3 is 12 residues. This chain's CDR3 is CSAAGTGETPYF. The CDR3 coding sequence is TGCAGTGCTGCTGGGACGGGAGAGACCCCGTACTTC.

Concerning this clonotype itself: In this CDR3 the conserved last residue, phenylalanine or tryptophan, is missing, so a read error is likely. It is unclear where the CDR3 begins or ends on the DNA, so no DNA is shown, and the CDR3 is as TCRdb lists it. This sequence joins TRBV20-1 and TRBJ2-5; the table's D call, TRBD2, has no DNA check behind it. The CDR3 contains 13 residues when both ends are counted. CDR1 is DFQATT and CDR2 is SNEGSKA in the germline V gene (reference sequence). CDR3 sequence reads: CSARDQLANPLNT.

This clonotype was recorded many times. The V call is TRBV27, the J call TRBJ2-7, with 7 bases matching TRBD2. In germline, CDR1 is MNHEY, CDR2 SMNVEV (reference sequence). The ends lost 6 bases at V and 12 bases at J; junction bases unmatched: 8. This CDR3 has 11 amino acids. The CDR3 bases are TGTGCCAGCAGCCTGGGAGGGGCGGTGTACTTC. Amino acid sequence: CASSLGGAVYF.

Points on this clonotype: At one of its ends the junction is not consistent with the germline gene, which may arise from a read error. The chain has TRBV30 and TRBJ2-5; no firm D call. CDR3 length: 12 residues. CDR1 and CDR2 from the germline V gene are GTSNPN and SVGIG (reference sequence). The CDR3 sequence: CAWSPRQEAQYF. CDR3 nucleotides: TGTGCCTGGAGTCCCCGGCAAGAGGCCCAGTACTTC.

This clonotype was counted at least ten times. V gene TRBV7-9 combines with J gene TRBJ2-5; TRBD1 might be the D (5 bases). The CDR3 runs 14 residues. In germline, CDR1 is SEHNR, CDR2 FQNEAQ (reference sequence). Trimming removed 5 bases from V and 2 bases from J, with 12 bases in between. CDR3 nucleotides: TGTGCCAGCAGCCCAGTGGGGCGGCAAGAGACCCAGTACTTC. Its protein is CASSPVGRQETQYF.

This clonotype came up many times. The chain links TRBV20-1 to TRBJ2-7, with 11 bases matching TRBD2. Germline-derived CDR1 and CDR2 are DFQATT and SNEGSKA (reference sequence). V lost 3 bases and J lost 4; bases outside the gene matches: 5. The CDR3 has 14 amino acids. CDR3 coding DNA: TGCAGTGCTAGGAAGGGACTAGCGGCATACGAGCAGTACTTC. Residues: CSARKGLAAYEQYF.

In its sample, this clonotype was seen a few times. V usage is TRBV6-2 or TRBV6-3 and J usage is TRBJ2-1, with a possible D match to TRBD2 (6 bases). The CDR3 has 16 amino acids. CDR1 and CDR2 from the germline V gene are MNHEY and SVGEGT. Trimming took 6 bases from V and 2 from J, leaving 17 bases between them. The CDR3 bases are TGTGCCAGCAGGGGGGACCGGGACTTCGCCTACAATGAGCAGTTCTTC. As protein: CASRGDRDFAYNEQFF.

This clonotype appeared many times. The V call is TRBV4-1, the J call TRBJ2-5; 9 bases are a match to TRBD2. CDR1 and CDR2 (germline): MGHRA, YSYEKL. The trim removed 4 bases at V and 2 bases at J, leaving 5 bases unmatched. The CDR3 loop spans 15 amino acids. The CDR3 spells CASSPRLADQETQYF. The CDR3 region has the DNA TGCGCCAGCAGCCCCCGACTAGCGGATCAAGAGACCCAGTACTTC.

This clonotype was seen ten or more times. The CDR3 reads CASSHLAGGQIAGRNEQFF. The CDR3 DNA reads as TGTGCCAGCAGCCACCTAGCGGGGGGGCAGATAGCCGGCCGAAATGAGCAGTTCTTC. V usage is TRBV7-3 and J usage is TRBJ2-1; TRBD2 aligns across 12 bases. The CDR3 is 19 amino acids. With V trimmed by 5 bases and J by 7 bases, 18 bases remained unmatched. The germline gives CDR1 SGHTA, CDR2 FQGTGA.

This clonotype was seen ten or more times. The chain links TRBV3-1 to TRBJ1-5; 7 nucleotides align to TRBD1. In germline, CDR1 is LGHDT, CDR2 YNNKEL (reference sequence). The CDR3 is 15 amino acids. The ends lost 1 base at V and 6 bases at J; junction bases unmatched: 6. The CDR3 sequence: CASSQGQGWSQPQHF. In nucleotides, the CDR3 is TGTGCCAGCAGCCAAGGACAGGGTTGGAGTCAGCCCCAGCATTTT.

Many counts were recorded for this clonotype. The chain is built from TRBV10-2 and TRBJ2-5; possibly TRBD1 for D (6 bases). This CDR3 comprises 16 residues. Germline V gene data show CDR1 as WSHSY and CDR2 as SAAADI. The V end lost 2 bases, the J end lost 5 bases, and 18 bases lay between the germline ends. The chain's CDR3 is CASSEARGRTGETQYF. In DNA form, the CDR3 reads TGCGCCAGCAGTGAGGCCCGGGGCCGTACAGGGGAGACCCAGTACTTC.

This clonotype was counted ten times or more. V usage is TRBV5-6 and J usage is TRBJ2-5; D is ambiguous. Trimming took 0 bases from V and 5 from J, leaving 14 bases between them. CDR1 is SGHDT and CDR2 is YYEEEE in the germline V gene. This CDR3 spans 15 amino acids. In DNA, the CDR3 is TGTGCCAGCAGCTTGGCCGGGCCACCACAGGAGACCCAGTACTTC. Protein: CASSLAGPPQETQYF.

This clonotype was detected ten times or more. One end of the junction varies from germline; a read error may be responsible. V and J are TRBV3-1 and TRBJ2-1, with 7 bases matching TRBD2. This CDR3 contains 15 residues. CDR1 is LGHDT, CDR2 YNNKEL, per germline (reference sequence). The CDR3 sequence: CASSQEGGSYNEQFF. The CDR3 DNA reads TGCGCCAGCAGCCAAGAGGGCGGGAGTTACAATGAGCAGTTCTTC.

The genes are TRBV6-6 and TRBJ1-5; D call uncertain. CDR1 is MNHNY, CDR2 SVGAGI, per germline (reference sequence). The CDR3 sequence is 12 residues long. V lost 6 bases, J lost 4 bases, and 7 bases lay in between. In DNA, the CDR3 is TGTGCCAGCAGCGTGGTGAATCAGCCCCAGCATTTT. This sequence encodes CASSVVNQPQHF.

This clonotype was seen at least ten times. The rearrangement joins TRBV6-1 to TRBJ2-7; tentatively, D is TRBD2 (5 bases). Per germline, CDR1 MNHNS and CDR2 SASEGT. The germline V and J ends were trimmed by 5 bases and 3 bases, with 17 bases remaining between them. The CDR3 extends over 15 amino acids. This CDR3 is CASSPRRRVSYEQYF. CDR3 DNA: TGTGCCAGCAGTCCAAGGCGGCGGGTGAGCTACGAGCAGTACTTC.

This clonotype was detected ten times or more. The CDR3 spells CSASGRGLSQETQYF. The DNA of the CDR3 is TGCAGTGCTAGCGGGCGGGGACTCTCCCAAGAGACCCAGTACTTC. The chain recombines TRBV20-1 with TRBJ2-5; D may be TRBD2 (6 bases). Trimming stripped 3 bases from V and 1 base from J, with 15 bases between. CDR3 length: 15 residues. Looked up from germline, CDR1 is DFQATT and CDR2 is SNEGSKA (reference sequence).

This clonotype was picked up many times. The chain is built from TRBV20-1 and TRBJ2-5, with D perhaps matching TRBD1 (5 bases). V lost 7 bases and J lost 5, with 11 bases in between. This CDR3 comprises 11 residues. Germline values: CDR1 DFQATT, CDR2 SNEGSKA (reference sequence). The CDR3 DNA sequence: TGCAGTGTGTTCAAGGGGGAGACCCAGTACTTC. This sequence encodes CSVFKGETQYF.

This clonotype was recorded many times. The CDR3 loop is CSARRGSSSYEQYF. CDR3 DNA sequence: TGCAGTGCTAGGAGGGGCTCCAGCTCCTACGAGCAGTACTTC. The chain carries TRBV20-1 and TRBJ2-7; D possibly uses TRBD1 or TRBD2 (5 bases each). Germline CDR1 and CDR2: DFQATT and SNEGSKA (reference sequence). Between the trimmed V and J ends, which lost 3 bases and 0 bases, there was a span of 12 bases. This CDR3 comprises 14 residues.

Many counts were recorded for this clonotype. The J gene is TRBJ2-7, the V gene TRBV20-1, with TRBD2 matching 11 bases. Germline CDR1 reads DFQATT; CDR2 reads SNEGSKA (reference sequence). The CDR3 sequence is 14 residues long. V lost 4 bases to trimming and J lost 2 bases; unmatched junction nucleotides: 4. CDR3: CSAIRLAGTYEQYF. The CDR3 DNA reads TGCAGTGCTATTAGACTAGCGGGGACCTACGAGCAGTACTTC.

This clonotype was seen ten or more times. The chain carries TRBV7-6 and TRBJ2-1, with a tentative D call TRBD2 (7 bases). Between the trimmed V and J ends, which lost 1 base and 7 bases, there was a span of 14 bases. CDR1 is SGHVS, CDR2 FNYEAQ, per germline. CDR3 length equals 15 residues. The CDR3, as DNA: TGTGCCAGCAGCTTAGGGGGGGGGGCTGGGAATGAGCAGTTCTTC. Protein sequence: CASSLGGGAGNEQFF.

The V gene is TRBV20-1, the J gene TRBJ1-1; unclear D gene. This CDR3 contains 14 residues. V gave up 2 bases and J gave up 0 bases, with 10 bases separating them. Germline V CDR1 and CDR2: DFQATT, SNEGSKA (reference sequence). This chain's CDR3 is CSARSGTMNTEAFF. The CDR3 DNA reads TGCAGTGCTAGATCCGGCACCATGAACACTGAAGCTTTCTTT.

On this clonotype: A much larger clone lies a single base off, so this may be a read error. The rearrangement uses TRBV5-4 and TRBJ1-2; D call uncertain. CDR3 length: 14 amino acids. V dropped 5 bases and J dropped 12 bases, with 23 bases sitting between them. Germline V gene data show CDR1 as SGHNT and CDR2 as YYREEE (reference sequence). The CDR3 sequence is CASRVVGSLRGHTF. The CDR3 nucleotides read TGTGCCAGCAGGGTGGTGGGGTCCCTGAGAGGCCACACCTTC.

CDR3 in amino acids: CASSSDRDRRGEQYF. Written as DNA, the CDR3 is TGTGCCAGCAGCTCCGACCGGGACAGGAGGGGCGAGCAGTACTTC. V usage is TRBV7-3 and J usage is TRBJ2-7, with 8 bases identical to TRBD1. CDR3 length equals 15 residues. V gave up 4 bases and J gave up 6 bases; unmatched junction bases: 11. The V gene's germline CDR1 is SGHTA and CDR2 FQGTGA.